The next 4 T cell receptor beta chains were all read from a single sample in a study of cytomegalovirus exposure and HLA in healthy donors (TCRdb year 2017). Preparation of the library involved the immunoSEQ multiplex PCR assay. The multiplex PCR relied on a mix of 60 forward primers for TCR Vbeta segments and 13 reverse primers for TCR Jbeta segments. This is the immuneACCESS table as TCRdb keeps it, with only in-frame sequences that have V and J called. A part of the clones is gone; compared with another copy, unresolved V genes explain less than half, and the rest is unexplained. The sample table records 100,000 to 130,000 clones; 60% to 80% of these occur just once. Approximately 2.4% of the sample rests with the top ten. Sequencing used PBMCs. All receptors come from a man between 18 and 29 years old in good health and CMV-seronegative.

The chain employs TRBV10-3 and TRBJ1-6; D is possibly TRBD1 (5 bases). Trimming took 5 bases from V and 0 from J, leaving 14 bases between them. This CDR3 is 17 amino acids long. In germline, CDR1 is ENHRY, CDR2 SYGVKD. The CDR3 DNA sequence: TGTGCCATCAGTCGAGCCAGGGAAAGCTCCTATAATTCACCCCTCCACTTT. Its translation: CAISRARESSYNSPLHF.

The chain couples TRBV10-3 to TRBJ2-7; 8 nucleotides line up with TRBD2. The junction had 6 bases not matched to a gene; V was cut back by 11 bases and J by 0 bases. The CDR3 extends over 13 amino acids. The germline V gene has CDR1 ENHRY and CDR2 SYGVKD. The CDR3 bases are TGTGCCGCGGGAGGTGGAACCTCCTACGAGCAGTACTTC. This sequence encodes CAAGGGTSYEQYF.

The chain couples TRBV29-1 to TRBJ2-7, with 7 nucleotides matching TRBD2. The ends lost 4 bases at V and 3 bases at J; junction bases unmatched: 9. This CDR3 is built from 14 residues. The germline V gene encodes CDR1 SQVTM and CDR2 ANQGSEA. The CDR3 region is CSVVSGGDYYEQYF. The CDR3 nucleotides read TGCAGCGTTGTATCGGGGGGTGACTACTACGAGCAGTACTTC.

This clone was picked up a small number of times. In DNA, the CDR3 is TGTGCCAGCAGTCCTTCGAGCGGGGTTAGGGATACGCAGTATTTT. Protein sequence: CASSPSSGVRDTQYF. This sequence joins TRBV5-6 and TRBJ2-3; 7 bases agree with TRBD2. The CDR3 covers 15 residues. The ends lost 5 bases at V and 6 bases at J; junction bases unmatched: 12. Germline-derived CDR1 and CDR2 are SGHDT and YYEEEE.